These 21 T cell receptor beta chains share one sample of origin, sequenced in a study of early stage breast cancer tumors. TCRdb's copy holds only in-frame clones and misses some; the assay was immunoSEQ multiplex PCR. The sample gives about 36,000 clones, 70% to 80% of which show up once; roughly 7.4% is in the top ten. Material: blood. These TCRs come from a person between 60 and 69 years old with breast cancer.

This chain links TRBV28 with TRBJ2-7; 7 bases align to TRBD2. Losses at the gene ends were 8 bases for V and 0 bases for J; bases not matched to a gene: 1. Looked up from germline, CDR1 is MDHEN and CDR2 is SYDVKM. The CDR3 is 12 residues long. CDR3 nucleotides: TGTGCCAGCGGCGGGAGCTCCTACGAGCAGTACTTC. This sequence encodes CASGGSSYEQYF.

Details on this clone: A junction end diverges from the germline sequence, so it may reflect a read error. The chain couples TRBV5-1 to TRBJ2-5; 7 bases align to TRBD1. The germline V gene encodes CDR1 SGHRS and CDR2 YFSETQ. This CDR3 contains 13 residues. The CDR3, as DNA: TGTGCCAGCAGCACGGGGACAGAAGCGACCCAGTACTTC. Translation gives CASSTGTEATQYF.

This chain joins TRBV29-1 and TRBJ1-2; D gene uncertain. V was clipped by 6 bases and J by 2 bases, with 10 bases between them. CDR1 SQVTM and CDR2 ANQGSEA come from the germline V gene. CDR3 size: 12 residues. CDR3 DNA: TGCAGCGTCTGGGCTGCGAACTATGGCTACACCTTC. Residues: CSVWAANYGYTF.

The chain employs TRBV10-3 and TRBJ1-2; D gene ambiguous. Trimming took off 6 bases at V and 4 bases at J, with 12 bases between the two ends. The CDR3 loop spans 13 amino acids. Per germline, CDR1 ENHRY and CDR2 SYGVKD. The CDR3 region is CAIREIVGYGYTF. CDR3 nucleotide sequence: TGTGCCATCAGAGAGATCGTCGGCTATGGCTACACCTTC.

By share, this clone counts as medium-sized. V gene TRBV28 combines with J gene TRBJ2-7; 7 nucleotides align to TRBD1. J was trimmed by 0 bases and V by 7 bases; bases with no gene match: 3. The CDR3 extends over 13 amino acids. Looked up from germline, CDR1 is MDHEN and CDR2 is SYDVKM. The CDR3 here is CASKRTGSYEQYF. The CDR3 nucleotides read TGTGCCAGCAAGAGGACAGGCTCCTACGAGCAGTACTTC.

The V call is TRBV5-1, the J call TRBJ2-7, with TRBD2 identical over 7 bases. J lost 0 bases, V lost 4 bases, and 7 bases had no gene match. CDR3 length: 15 residues. Germline V gene sequence: CDR1 SGHRS, CDR2 YFSETQ. Here the CDR3 DNA reads TGCGCCAGCAGCGAAGTGGGGGGGAGCTCCTACGAGCAGTACTTC. Amino acid sequence: CASSEVGGSSYEQYF.

The V gene is TRBV6-4, the J gene TRBJ1-5, with unresolved D. The germline CDR1 and CDR2 sequences are MRHNA and SNTAGT. The CDR3 covers 12 residues. Deletions cut 2 bases from V and 6 bases from J, with 5 bases between. The CDR3 here is CASSDGFQPQHF. The CDR3 DNA sequence: TGTGCCAGCAGTGACGGTTTTCAGCCCCAGCATTTT.

This clone was counted a single time. The J gene is TRBJ2-7, the V gene TRBV27; 8 nucleotides agree with TRBD2. V was clipped by 4 bases and J by 3 bases; unmatched bases: 5. Germline V lookup: CDR1 MNHEY, CDR2 SMNVEV (reference sequence). The CDR3 is 14 residues long. The CDR3 here is CASSWGLAGYEQYF. CDR3 in DNA: TGTGCCAGCAGTTGGGGGCTAGCGGGCTACGAGCAGTACTTC.

The chain uses TRBV11-1 and TRBJ2-3; D possibly corresponds to TRBD1 (6 bases). Germline V lookup: CDR1 SGHAT, CDR2 FQDESV (reference sequence). V gave up 0 bases and J gave up 6 bases, with 16 bases separating them. The CDR3 totals 16 residues. CDR3 coding DNA: TGTGCCAGCAGCTTAGCGGCCAGGGGCGTCGTTGATACGCAGTATTTT. Translated, it gives CASSLAARGVVDTQYF.

The CDR3 nucleotides read TGCAGCGTTGAGATAGCGACAGGGACCGGCTACACCTTC. Its translation: CSVEIATGTGYTF. This chain joins TRBV29-1 and TRBJ1-2; 7 bases line up with TRBD1. The CDR3 has 13 amino acids. CDR1 SQVTM and CDR2 ANQGSEA come from the germline V gene. The ends lost 3 bases at V and 8 bases at J; junction bases unmatched: 9.

This rearrangement joins TRBV7-9 to TRBJ1-6, with D uncertain. The germline V gene has CDR1 SEHNR and CDR2 FQNEAQ (reference sequence). The CDR3 sequence is 14 residues long. The V gene lost 2 bases and the J gene lost 10 bases, with 12 bases spanning the gap. This CDR3 reads CASSLTSIRSPLHF. CDR3 sequence (DNA): TGTGCCAGCAGCTTAACCTCTATTCGGTCACCCCTCCACTTT.

This chain joins TRBV7-2 and TRBJ2-3, with D tentatively TRBD1 (6 bases). CDR1 is SGHTA, CDR2 FQGNSA, per germline. Trimming stripped 5 bases from V and 1 base from J, with 16 bases between. This CDR3 has 16 amino acids. DNA for the CDR3: TGTGCCAGCAGCGTAGGAACAGGGCGAGGCACAGATACGCAGTATTTT. It codes for CASSVGTGRGTDTQYF.

The gene calls are TRBV6-5 and TRBJ2-1, with D perhaps TRBD1 (5 bases). The V end lost 7 bases, the J end lost 10 bases, and 11 bases lay between the germline ends. The CDR3 has 11 residues. Germline V gene data show CDR1 as MNHEY and CDR2 as SVGAGI. The CDR3 protein is CASNQGGEQFF. Written as DNA, the CDR3 is TGTGCCAGCAATCAGGGTGGGGAGCAGTTCTTC.

The rearrangement joins TRBV5-5 to TRBJ1-3; no reliable D call. This CDR3 has 14 residues. Germline CDR1 reads SGHKS; CDR2 reads YYEKEE (reference sequence). V was shortened by 1 base and J by 2 bases, with 7 bases between the two germline ends. The CDR3 sequence is CASSLLETGNTIYF. CDR3 coding DNA: TGTGCCAGCAGCTTGTTGGAGACTGGAAACACCATATATTTT.

This clone was seen a few times. This chain connects TRBV2 to TRBJ2-2; D perhaps matches TRBD1 (5 bases). CDR1 and CDR2 from the germline V gene are SNHLY and FYNNEI. The V end was cut by 10 bases, the J end by 5 bases, with 17 bases between. The CDR3 length is 14 residues. CDR3 bases: TGTGCCACCCGAAGGCAGGGTGGTACCGGGGAGCTGTTTTTT. Encoded protein: CATRRQGGTGELFF.

This sequence joins TRBV9 and TRBJ1-2, with D possibly matching TRBD1 (6 bases). Trimming left V 4 bases short and J 0 bases short, with 16 bases between. Germline V gives CDR1 SGDLS, CDR2 YYNGEE. The CDR3 is made up of 16 amino acids. This chain's CDR3 is CASSPGGAGPNYGYTF. The DNA for the CDR3 is TGTGCCAGCAGCCCCGGGGGGGCAGGGCCTAACTATGGCTACACCTTC.

This chain connects TRBV4-1 to TRBJ1-2; possibly TRBD1 for D (5 bases). The CDR3 is 15 amino acids. Trimming pared 6 bases from V and 8 bases from J, leaving 22 bases between. Germline values: CDR1 MGHRA, CDR2 YSYEKL. This CDR3 reads CASRFRDGSIEGYTF. CDR3 in DNA: TGCGCCAGCAGATTTAGGGACGGATCGATTGAAGGCTACACCTTC.

V and J are TRBV19 and TRBJ2-7; 7 bases are a match to TRBD2. The V gene end was trimmed by 3 bases and the J gene end by 0 bases; junction bases not matched to a gene: 2. This CDR3 contains 14 residues. CDR1 and CDR2 from the germline V gene are LNHDA and SQIVND (reference sequence). CDR3 DNA sequence: TGTGCCAGTAGTATCGGGACTAACTCCTACGAGCAGTACTTC. Translating it yields CASSIGTNSYEQYF.

This clone was found a few times. This chain connects TRBV27 to TRBJ2-7; 7 positions agree with TRBD2. The V gene's germline CDR1 is MNHEY and CDR2 SMNVEV (reference sequence). With V trimmed by 2 bases and J by 5 bases, 3 bases remained unmatched. The length of the CDR3 is 13 residues. CDR3 loop: CASSLAGVHEQYF. DNA of the CDR3: TGTGCCAGCAGTTTAGCGGGAGTCCACGAGCAGTACTTC.

V is TRBV14 and J is TRBJ1-5; D perhaps matches TRBD1 (6 bases). Trimming took 3 bases from V and 2 from J, leaving 17 bases between them. The germline CDR1 and CDR2 sequences are SGHDN and FVKESK. The CDR3 loop spans 17 amino acids. CDR3: CASSQVKQGWRNQPQHF. The DNA for the CDR3 is TGTGCCAGCAGCCAGGTTAAACAGGGTTGGCGCAATCAGCCCCAGCATTTT.

The chain employs TRBV28 and TRBJ1-5; TRBD1 agrees at 10 bases. This CDR3 spans 15 amino acids. CDR1 is MDHEN and CDR2 is SYDVKM in the germline V gene. V lost 9 bases, J lost 1 base, and 6 bases stayed unmatched. CDR3 nucleotides: TGTGCCAGTATGACAGGGGGCTTGAGCAATCAGCCCCAGCATTTT. Its protein is CASMTGGLSNQPQHF.